The rows below give T cell receptor beta chains drawn from one sample of a study of metastatic and nonmetastatic thyroid tumors. TCRdb reanalyzed the PCR reads via MiXCR. The sample has about 39,000 clones; approximately 20% are singletons. The sequencing input was tumor tissue. The source of these receptors is a female donor with papillary thyroid cancer or a benign thyroid nodule (not recorded which). Some clones in this sample may be carry-over from other donors' samples. The CDR3 runs from the conserved cysteine through the conserved F or W. A D gene is named only where the DNA matches it firmly. The size entry is marked missing in some rows and otherwise reads once, few, many or a size class.

d_call | j_call | clone_size | v_call | cdr3_nt | cdr3_aa
TRBD2 | TRBJ2-5 | many | TRBV19 | TGTGCCAGTAGTCGGGGGACTAGCGGGGGGCCCCAAGAGACCCAGTACTTC | CASSRGTSGGPQETQYF
TRBD1 | TRBJ1-5 | NA | TRBV6-1 | TGTGCCAGCAGTGTGGGACAGGTTAACAATCATCCCCAACATTTT | CASSVGQVNNHPQHF
TRBD2 | TRBJ2-1 | many | TRBV5-8 | TGTGCCAGCAACGGACTAGCGGGGCCCGCTTTGGATGAGCAGTTCTTC | CASNGLAGPALDEQFF
TRBD1 | TRBJ1-6 | medium-sized | TRBV28 | TGTGCCAGCAGGGAGACGACAGGGGGCCCTTCACCCCTCCACTTT | CASRETTGGPSPLHF
NA | TRBJ2-7 | many | TRBV3-1 | TGTGCCAGCAGCCAGGCTGGCGCCGAGCAGTACTTC | CASSQAGAEQYF
NA | TRBJ1-3 | NA | TRBV9 | TGTGCCAGCAGCGTAGTCTCCGGGACCATCTCTGGAAACACCATATATTTT | CASSVVSGTISGNTIYF
NA | TRBJ2-1 | NA | TRBV9 | TGTGCCAGCAGCGTAGTTGGCGTGGGCCTAAATGAGCAGTTCTTC | CASSVVGVGLNEQFF
NA | TRBJ1-1 | many | TRBV10-3 | TGTGCCATCAGTGAGTCTGTGGGGGAGAACACTGAAGCTTTCTTT | CAISESVGENTEAFF
NA | TRBJ2-5 | NA | TRBV3-1 | TGTGCCAGCAGCCTAACGAGGCAAGAGACCCAGTACTTC | CASSLTRQETQYF
NA | TRBJ2-7 | many | TRBV25-1 | TGTGCCAGCAGTGCCCGGACAAGTGAGCAGTACTTC | CASSARTSEQYF
TRBD2 | TRBJ2-1 | few | TRBV6-1 | TGTGCCAGCAGTGAAGCGGTCGGGACTAGCGGGATTATGCAGTTCTTC | CASSEAVGTSGIMQFF
TRBD1 | TRBJ2-7 | NA | TRBV28 | TGTGCCAGCCGTAGGACAGGGGGGTCCTACGAGCAGTACTTC | CASRRTGGSYEQYF
NA | TRBJ2-3 | many | TRBV7-2 | TGTGCCAGCAGCTTACTTCGAGATACGCAGTATTTT | CASSLLRDTQYF
NA | TRBJ1-2 | many | TRBV19 | TGTGCCAGTAGTCCCGCGTCGCAGGGCCGAAGGTACACCTTC | CASSPASQGRRYTF
NA | TRBJ2-7 | medium-sized | TRBV12-3/TRBV12-4 | TGTGCCAGCAGCACCCGCGGGATAACAAGCCACGAGCAGTACTTC | CASSTRGITSHEQYF
TRBD2 | TRBJ2-1 | NA | TRBV5-1 | TGCGCCAGCAGCTTGTTAGGCGGGAGGTATAGCAATGAGCAGTTCTTC | CASSLLGGRYSNEQFF
NA | TRBJ2-4 | few | TRBV29-1 | TGCAGCGTTGATGGGATGCGGCTAAGGAACATTCAGTACTTC | CSVDGMRLRNIQYF
NA | TRBJ1-2 | many | TRBV29-1 | TGCAGCGTTGAATCACATGGGGGGGTTATCGATGGCTACACCTTC | CSVESHGGVIDGYTF
NA | TRBJ1-5 | few | TRBV6-1 | TGTGCCAGCAGTCCCGGTACAGGCACAGGTCAGCCCCAGCATTTT | CASSPGTGTGQPQHF
TRBD2 | TRBJ2-3 | many | TRBV28 | TGTGCCAGCAGTCTGATAGGACTAGCGGGCGGATTCTTCGGGACAGATACGCAGTATTTT | CASSLIGLAGGFFGTDTQYF
NA | TRBJ1-6 | NA | TRBV6-1 | TGTGCCAGCATCCAACTGCAGGGGTGGGGCTCACCCCTCCACTTT | CASIQLQGWGSPLHF
TRBD1 | TRBJ2-1 | many | TRBV2 | TGTGCCAGCAGTGCCATGGGACAGGCGGACAATGAGCAGTTCTTC | CASSAMGQADNEQFF
TRBD2 | TRBJ2-3 | many | TRBV9 | TGTGCCAGCAGCGTAGAACTAGCGGGAGGGGGCACAGATACGCAGTATTTT | CASSVELAGGGTDTQYF
TRBD1 | TRBJ1-1 | many | TRBV7-3 | TGTGCCAGCAGCTTAACCGGACAGGGTACAGAAGCTTTCTTT | CASSLTGQGTEAFF
NA | TRBJ2-3 | many | TRBV6-1 | TGTGCCAGCATGAAAGGAGCCACAGATACGCAGTATTTT | CASMKGATDTQYF
NA | TRBJ2-3 | many | TRBV7-9 | TGTGCCAGCAGCTTAGGAAGCACAGATACGCAGTATTTT | CASSLGSTDTQYF
TRBD1 | TRBJ2-7 | medium-sized | TRBV9 | TGTGCCAGCAGCGTGGACAGGGGCGCCTCCTCCTACGAGCAGTACTTC | CASSVDRGASSYEQYF
NA | TRBJ1-5 | NA | TRBV20-1 | TGCAGTGCTCAAGACCGGGATCAGCCCCAGCATTTT | CSAQDRDQPQHF
TRBD1 | TRBJ2-1 | many | TRBV7-2 | TGTGCCAGCAGCTTAGCGGTGACAGGGACCCACAATGAGCAGTTCTTC | CASSLAVTGTHNEQFF
NA | TRBJ1-1 | NA | TRBV29-1 | TGCAGCGTTGACGCCCCGGGCACTGAAGCTTTCTTT | CSVDAPGTEAFF
NA | TRBJ2-1 | NA | TRBV5-8 | TGTGCCAGCAGCGCGGACAGCTACAATGAGCAGTTCTTC | CASSADSYNEQFF
TRBD2 | TRBJ2-7 | NA | TRBV5-1 | TGCGCCAGCAGCTCTGCGGGAGGCTCCTACGAGCAGTACTTC | CASSSAGGSYEQYF
TRBD1 | TRBJ1-2 | many | TRBV20-1 | TGCAGTGCTTCTCCGGGACAGGCCTTTGGCTACACCTTC | CSASPGQAFGYTF
TRBD1 | TRBJ2-5 | many | TRBV6-4 | TGTGCCAGCAGTGACTTGGGACAGGGAATAAAGACCCAGTACTTC | CASSDLGQGIKTQYF
NA | TRBJ2-5 | many | TRBV6-5 | TGTGCCAGCAGTTACTGGCCAGGGGGGCAAGAGACCCAGTACTTC | CASSYWPGGQETQYF
TRBD1 | TRBJ2-1 | NA | TRBV30 | TGTGCCTGGAGTGTACAGGGGAATGAGCAGTTCTTC | CAWSVQGNEQFF
TRBD1 | TRBJ1-4 | medium-sized | TRBV20-1 | TGCAGTGCTCCCTCCCGGGACAGTAATGAAAAACTGTTTTTT | CSAPSRDSNEKLFF